This T cell receptor (beta chain) was identified during a study of blood T cell repertoires in COVID-19. Method: immunoSEQ multiplex PCR; TCRdb's copy keeps in-frame clones and lacks some. The sample holds about 170,000 clones, 65% to 85% seen once. This TCR came from a human donor with acute or convalescent COVID-19. The donor label of this sample is uncertain. The material sequenced was peripheral blood.

The CDR3 is CASSLSGDDQPQHF. CDR3 nucleotides: TGTGCCAGCAGTTTGTCGGGGGACGATCAGCCCCAGCATTTT. The chain uses TRBV28 and TRBJ1-5, with D maybe TRBD1 (5 bases). CDR3 size: 14 residues. In germline, CDR1 is MDHEN, CDR2 SYDVKM. Trimming shortened V by 3 bases and J by 5 bases, and 11 bases separated the two germline ends.